The rows below give T cell receptor beta chains drawn from one sample of a study of OX40 agonist ivuxolimab in advanced cancers. TCRdb's copy holds only in-frame clones and misses some; the assay was immunoSEQ multiplex PCR. The table has tens of thousands of clones, around 89% seen once. The sequencing used CD4+ or CD8+ T cells sorted from blood, collected in a trial of the OX40 agonist ivuxolimab. The receptors were gathered from an adult with an advanced solid tumor such as melanoma, head and neck, liver or kidney cancer. The CDR3 runs from the conserved cysteine through the conserved F or W. A D gene is named only where the DNA matches it firmly. A clone size is listed for some rows: how often the clone was seen (once, few, many), or a class if it is expanded.

cdr3_length j_call clone_size v_call d_call cdr3_aa cdr3_nt
15 TRBJ2-1 . TRBV4-3 TRBD2 CASSPITAGGNEQFF TGCGCCAGCAGCCCGATAACTGCGGGAGGAAATGAGCAGTTCTTC
16 TRBJ2-6 . TRBV28 . CASSSPLASGANVLTF TGTGCCAGCAGTTCCCCCCTCGCCTCTGGGGCCAACGTCCTGACTTTC
15 TRBJ1-5 . TRBV7-9 TRBD1 CASSGTGGSNQPQHF TGTGCCAGCAGCGGAACAGGGGGTAGCAATCAGCCCCAGCATTTT
14 TRBJ1-5 . TRBV5-6 . CASSLGQFNQPQHF TGTGCCAGCAGCTTGGGCCAGTTCAATCAGCCCCAGCATTTT
14 TRBJ2-1 once TRBV28 TRBD2 CASSMIAGLNEQFF TGTGCCAGCAGTATGATAGCGGGGCTGAATGAGCAGTTCTTC
12 TRBJ2-5 . TRBV11-2 . CASSSGQETQYF TGTGCCAGCAGCTCCGGCCAAGAGACCCAGTACTTC
12 TRBJ1-2 . TRBV19 . CASSRQGDGYTF TGTGCCAGTAGTCGGCAGGGCGATGGCTACACCTTC
15 TRBJ2-2 . TRBV15 . CATSRDLRVAGELFF TGTGCCACCAGCAGAGACCTCAGAGTGGCCGGGGAGCTGTTTTTT
14 TRBJ1-2 . TRBV28 . CASSSADSFYGYTF TGTGCCAGCAGCTCGGCTGACAGTTTCTATGGCTACACCTTC
14 TRBJ1-4 . TRBV7-9 . CASSLGGPDEKLFF TGTGCCAGCAGCTTAGGAGGGCCGGATGAAAAACTGTTTTTT
14 TRBJ2-7 . TRBV6-6 TRBD1 CASSPTTGGYEQYF TGTGCCAGCAGTCCGACGACAGGGGGCTACGAGCAGTACTTC
16 TRBJ2-5 . TRBV6-6 TRBD1 CASSSYAGQGQETQYF TGTGCCAGCAGTTCCTACGCTGGACAGGGGCAAGAGACCCAGTACTTC
12 TRBJ1-2 few TRBV19 TRBD1 CASSSTGVGYTF TGTGCCAGTAGTTCGACAGGGGTTGGCTACACCTTC